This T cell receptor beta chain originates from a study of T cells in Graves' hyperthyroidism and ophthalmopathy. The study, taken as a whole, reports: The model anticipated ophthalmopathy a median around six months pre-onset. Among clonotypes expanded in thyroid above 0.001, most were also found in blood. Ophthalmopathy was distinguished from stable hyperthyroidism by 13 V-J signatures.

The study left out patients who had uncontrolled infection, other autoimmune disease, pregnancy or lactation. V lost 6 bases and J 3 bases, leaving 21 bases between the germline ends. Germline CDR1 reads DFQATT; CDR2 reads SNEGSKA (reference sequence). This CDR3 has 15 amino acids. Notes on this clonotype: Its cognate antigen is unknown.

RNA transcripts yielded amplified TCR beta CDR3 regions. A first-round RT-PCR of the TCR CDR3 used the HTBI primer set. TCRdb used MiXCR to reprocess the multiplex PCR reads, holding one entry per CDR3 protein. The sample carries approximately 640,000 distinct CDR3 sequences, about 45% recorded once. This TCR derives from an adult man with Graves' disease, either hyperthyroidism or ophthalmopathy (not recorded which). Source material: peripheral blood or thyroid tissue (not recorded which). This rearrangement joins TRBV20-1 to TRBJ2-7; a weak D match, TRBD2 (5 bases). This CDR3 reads CSASQLERAGYEQYF. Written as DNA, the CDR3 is TGCAGTGCCAGCCAACTAGAGAGGGCAGGCTACGAGCAGTACTTC.